The 25 T cell receptor beta chains in this list originate from one sample, sequenced in a study of T cell repertoires in cytomegalovirus infection. No cognate antigen is known for these TCRs. MiXCR, run by TCRdb on the reads, gives a single entry per CDR3 protein. The table shows about 570,000 distinct CDR3 sequences, with 40% occurring only once. This specimen was cultured PBMCs, taken from culture after CMV antigen stimulation. Receptors originate from a human donor in good health (CMV status not recorded). Some clones in this sample may be carry-over from other donors' samples.

This clonotype was seen a few times. The gene calls are TRBV7-2 and TRBJ2-4, with D maybe TRBD1 (5 bases). The CDR3 has 16 residues. Germline loops: CDR1 SGHTA, CDR2 FQGNSA. V was cut by 3 bases and J by 5 bases, with 17 bases left in between. CDR3 DNA: TGTGCCAGCAGCTTTCGCTGGGGCAGGCCTGAAAACATTCAGTACTTC. This translates into CASSFRWGRPENIQYF.

The CDR3 spells CASSQGLAGGPRNEQFF. In DNA, the CDR3 is TGCGCCAGCAGCCAGGGACTAGCGGGAGGGCCAAGGAATGAGCAGTTCTTC. J is TRBJ2-1 and V is TRBV5-1; 16 bases align to TRBD2. Germline CDR1 SGHRS, CDR2 YFSETQ. V was pared by 4 bases and J by 7 bases, with 8 bases of the junction left unmatched. CDR3 length: 17 amino acids. Drawing the rest from reference TRBV5-1 and TRBJ2-1, the complete variable domain is KAGVTQTPRYLIKTRGQQVTLSCSPISGHRSVSWYQQTPGQGLQFLFEYFSETQRNKGNFPGRFSGRQFSNSRSEMNVSTLELGDSALYLCASSQGLAGGPRNEQFFGPGTRLTVL.

V gene TRBV20-1 combines with J gene TRBJ2-3; D gene ambiguous. Germline CDR1 is DFQATT and CDR2 is SNEGSKA (reference sequence). Trimming removed 5 bases at V and 6 bases at J, with 21 bases between. The CDR3 contains 15 residues. The CDR3 is CSALLGSAHGDTQYF. As DNA, the CDR3 is TGCAGTGCTCTCCTTGGTTCAGCGCACGGGGATACGCAGTATTTT.

This clonotype was seen a handful of times. V usage is TRBV11-1 and J usage is TRBJ2-1; 8 bases agree with TRBD2. The CDR3 covers 13 residues. From germline, CDR1 is SGHAT and CDR2 FQDESV (reference sequence). V lost 3 bases, J lost 14 bases, and 9 bases stayed unmatched. The CDR3 reads CASSFSPLRGEFF. CDR3 in DNA: TGTGCCAGCAGCTTTTCCCCATTGCGGGGGGAGTTCTTC.

The V gene is TRBV6-8, the J gene TRBJ2-5; D gene ambiguous. Germline V gene lookup returns CDR1 MNHGY and CDR2 SAAAGT. V shed 5 bases and J shed 0 bases, with 7 bases lying between them. This CDR3 is built from 13 residues. CDR3 bases: TGTGCCAGCAGTACCTGGTACCAAGAGACCCAGTACTTC. Its protein product is CASSTWYQETQYF.

This chain joins TRBV7-2 and TRBJ2-7; D call uncertain. Germline assignment: CDR1 SGHTA and CDR2 FQGNSA. V was cut by 1 base and J by 3 bases, with 13 bases left in between. CDR3 size: 15 residues. The chain's CDR3 is CASSLDPISDYEQYF. The CDR3, as DNA: TGTGCCAGCAGCTTAGACCCGATCTCGGACTACGAGCAGTACTTC.

The J gene is TRBJ2-2, the V gene TRBV4-1; D possibly corresponds to TRBD2 (5 bases). V lost 6 bases to trimming and J lost 6 bases, with 14 bases between them. Looked up from germline, CDR1 is MGHRA and CDR2 is YSYEKL. CDR3 size: 14 residues. CDR3 bases: TGCGCCAGCAGTCTACCCGGGGTGTCCGGGGAGCTGTTTTTT. Protein product: CASSLPGVSGELFF.

The rearrangement uses TRBV11-3 and TRBJ2-2; D uncertain. CDR1 SGHNT and CDR2 YENEEA come from the germline V gene. The CDR3 is 13 amino acids. Trimming removed 5 bases at V and 7 bases at J, with 11 bases between. The chain's CDR3 is CASSPLSGGELFF. CDR3 bases: TGTGCCAGCAGCCCCCTCTCCGGCGGGGAGCTGTTTTTT.

The V and J genes are TRBV20-1 and TRBJ1-1; possibly TRBD1 for D (5 bases). The CDR3 extends over 12 amino acids. With 6 bases removed from V and 3 bases from J, the gap between germline ends came to 11 bases. Germline CDR1 reads DFQATT; CDR2 reads SNEGSKA (reference sequence). CDR3 loop: CSASWGDTEAFF. DNA for the CDR3: TGCAGTGCCAGCTGGGGGGACACTGAAGCTTTCTTT.

This clonotype came up a few times. The chain employs TRBV7-8 and TRBJ1-5; no firm D call. The CDR3 covers 16 residues. In germline, CDR1 is SGHVS, CDR2 FQNEAQ. Trimming took off 4 bases at V and 3 bases at J, with 16 bases between the two ends. The CDR3 region is CASSSAVGSHNQPQHF. The CDR3 region has the DNA TGTGCCAGCAGCTCAGCGGTGGGCAGCCACAATCAGCCCCAGCATTTT.

This clonotype was found a few times. For the CDR3, the DNA is TGTGCCAGCAGTGAATTTGTGTGGGGCTCCGGACGGGAGACCCAGTACTTC. It is translated as CASSEFVWGSGRETQYF. The chain combines TRBV25-1 with TRBJ2-5; possible D gene TRBD1, 5 bases. The CDR3 runs 17 residues. V was shortened by 1 base and J by 5 bases, with 20 bases between the two germline ends. CDR1 MGHDK and CDR2 SYGVNS come from the germline V gene.

The genes are TRBV7-2 and TRBJ2-1, with unresolved D. The germline V gene has CDR1 SGHTA and CDR2 FQGNSA. V lost 9 bases to trimming and J lost 7 bases, with 13 bases between them. This CDR3 spans 12 amino acids. In nucleotides, the CDR3 is TGTGCCAGTGACTCCGCACGGAATGAGCAGTTCTTC. Protein product: CASDSARNEQFF.

The chain uses TRBV7-2 and TRBJ1-5; no clear D gene. Germline-derived CDR1 and CDR2 are SGHTA and FQGNSA. This CDR3 is 12 amino acids long. The germline V and J ends were trimmed by 5 bases and 5 bases, with 7 bases remaining between them. The CDR3 sequence: CASSRSDQPQHF. CDR3 sequence (DNA): TGTGCCAGCAGCCGGTCAGATCAGCCCCAGCATTTT.

This clonotype was seen more than once but under ten times. This chain links TRBV12-3 or TRBV12-4 with TRBJ1-2; D is uncertain. CDR3 length equals 13 residues. V shed 7 bases and J shed 7 bases, with 16 bases lying between them. The chain's CDR3 is CASNTGSTAGYTF. CDR3 coding DNA: TGTGCCAGCAACACCGGAAGCACTGCTGGCTACACCTTC.

The chain uses TRBV7-8 and TRBJ2-1; either TRBD1 or TRBD2 may supply D (5 bases each). The CDR3 is 18 residues long. CDR1 and CDR2 from the germline V gene are SGHVS and FQNEAQ. Trimming pared 1 base from V and 10 bases from J, leaving 26 bases between. The CDR3 DNA reads as TGTGCCAGCAGCTTAGAAGAGGCGGCGAACCGGGAAAACAGGGAGCAGTTCTTC. It specifies CASSLEEAANRENREQFF.

This chain uses TRBV20-1 with TRBJ2-2, with 7 positions matching TRBD1. CDR1 is DFQATT and CDR2 is SNEGSKA in the germline V gene (reference sequence). The junction had 6 bases not matched to a gene; V was cut back by 2 bases and J by 0 bases. The CDR3 covers 16 residues. The CDR3 loop is CSARNPGTANTGELFF. The CDR3 coding sequence is TGCAGTGCTAGAAACCCCGGGACAGCGAACACCGGGGAGCTGTTTTTT.

This chain links TRBV2 with TRBJ1-1, with D possibly TRBD1 on 5 matching bases. Per the germline V gene, CDR1 is SNHLY and CDR2 is FYNNEI. The V end lost 1 base, the J end lost 2 bases, and 11 bases lay between the germline ends. The CDR3 loop spans 15 amino acids. The CDR3 reads CASSEVQGFNTEAFF. The CDR3 region has the DNA TGTGCCAGCAGTGAAGTTCAGGGTTTTAACACTGAAGCTTTCTTT.

This clonotype occurred a few times. The rearrangement joins TRBV7-2 to TRBJ2-5; D remains unclear. Trimming cost V 4 bases and J 9 bases, with 18 bases left between them. From germline, CDR1 is SGHTA and CDR2 FQGNSA. The CDR3 length is 14 residues. CDR3 in amino acids: CASSSDPQGGAQYF. CDR3 coding DNA: TGTGCCAGCAGCTCGGACCCGCAAGGTGGGGCCCAGTACTTC.

The chain carries TRBV27 and TRBJ2-7; possibly TRBD1 for D (6 bases). The V gene's germline CDR1 is MNHEY and CDR2 SMNVEV (reference sequence). Between the trimmed V and J ends, which lost 4 bases and 2 bases, there was a span of 9 bases. This CDR3 has 13 amino acids. The CDR3 here is CASSSGVPYEQYF. For the CDR3, the DNA is TGTGCCAGCAGTTCAGGGGTTCCCTACGAGCAGTACTTC.

V is TRBV7-2 and J is TRBJ2-3; D possibly corresponds to TRBD2 (5 bases). The length of the CDR3 is 15 residues. In germline, CDR1 is SGHTA, CDR2 FQGNSA. V lost 6 bases to trimming and J lost 5 bases, with 18 bases between them. CDR3 nucleotide sequence: TGTGCCAGCAGAGTTGGACTGGCCGCGAGAGATACGCAGTATTTT. Protein product: CASRVGLAARDTQYF.

This clonotype was picked up many times. The V gene is TRBV7-2, the J gene TRBJ1-2; D uncertain. Between the trimmed V and J ends, which lost 3 bases and 4 bases, there was a span of 12 bases. Germline values: CDR1 SGHTA, CDR2 FQGNSA. This CDR3 spans 14 amino acids. The CDR3: CASSLYAAAYGYTF. The CDR3, as DNA: TGTGCCAGCAGCTTGTATGCGGCAGCCTATGGCTACACCTTC.

This chain connects TRBV12-3 or TRBV12-4 to TRBJ1-5; D not resolved. The CDR3 consists of 15 residues. Trimming left V 3 bases short and J 5 bases short, with 14 bases between. The CDR3 region is CASSLAGLLDQPQHF. CDR3 sequence (DNA): TGTGCCAGCAGTTTGGCGGGGTTGTTAGATCAGCCCCAGCATTTT.

This clonotype turned up a few times. This chain uses TRBV7-6 with TRBJ1-1; D is unclear. The V gene lost 5 bases and the J gene lost 0 bases, with 10 bases spanning the gap. There are 14 residues in the CDR3. The germline V gene has CDR1 SGHVS and CDR2 FNYEAQ. This CDR3 is CASSPRNLNTEAFF. Here the CDR3 DNA reads TGTGCCAGCAGCCCGAGGAACTTGAACACTGAAGCTTTCTTT.

The chain employs TRBV6-2 or TRBV6-3 and TRBJ2-7, with 10 bases lining up with TRBD2. Germline values: CDR1 MNHEY, CDR2 SVGEGT. The CDR3 runs 18 residues. Trimming took 2 bases from V and 4 from J; bases not matched to a gene: 14. The CDR3 coding sequence is TGTGCCAGCAGTTACCTCAAGCGGGAGGGCCGCGGGGGATACGAGCAGTACTTC. Translating gives CASSYLKREGRGGYEQYF.

J is TRBJ2-7 and V is TRBV7-2; 7 nucleotides match TRBD1. Germline V gives CDR1 SGHTA, CDR2 FQGNSA. V lost 6 bases and J lost 4; bases outside the gene matches: 6. This CDR3 is 13 amino acids long. CDR3 in DNA: TGTGCCAGCAGTCTTATACAGGGGTACGAGCAGTACTTC. It encodes CASSLIQGYEQYF.